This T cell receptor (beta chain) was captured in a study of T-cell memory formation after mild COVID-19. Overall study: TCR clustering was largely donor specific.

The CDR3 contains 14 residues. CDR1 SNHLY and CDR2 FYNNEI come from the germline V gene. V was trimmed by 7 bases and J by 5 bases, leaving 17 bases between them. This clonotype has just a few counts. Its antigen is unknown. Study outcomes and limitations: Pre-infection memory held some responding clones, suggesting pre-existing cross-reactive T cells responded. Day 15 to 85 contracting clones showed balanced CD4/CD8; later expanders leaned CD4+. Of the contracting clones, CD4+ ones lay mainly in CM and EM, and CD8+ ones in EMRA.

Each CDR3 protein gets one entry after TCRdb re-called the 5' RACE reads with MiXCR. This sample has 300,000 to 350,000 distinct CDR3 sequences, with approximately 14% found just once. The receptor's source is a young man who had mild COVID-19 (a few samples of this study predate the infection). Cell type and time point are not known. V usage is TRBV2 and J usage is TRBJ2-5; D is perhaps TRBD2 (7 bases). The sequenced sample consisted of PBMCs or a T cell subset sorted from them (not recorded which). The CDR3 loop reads CASKGGRVVETQYF. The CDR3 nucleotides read TGTGCCAGCAAGGGGGGGCGTGTCGTCGAGACCCAGTACTTC. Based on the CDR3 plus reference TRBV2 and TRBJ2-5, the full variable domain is EPEVTQTPSHQVTQMGQEVILRCVPISNHLYFYWYRQILGQKVEFLVSFYNNEISEKSEIFDDQFSVERPDGSNFTLKIRSTKLEDSAMYFCASKGGRVVETQYFGPGTRLLVL.